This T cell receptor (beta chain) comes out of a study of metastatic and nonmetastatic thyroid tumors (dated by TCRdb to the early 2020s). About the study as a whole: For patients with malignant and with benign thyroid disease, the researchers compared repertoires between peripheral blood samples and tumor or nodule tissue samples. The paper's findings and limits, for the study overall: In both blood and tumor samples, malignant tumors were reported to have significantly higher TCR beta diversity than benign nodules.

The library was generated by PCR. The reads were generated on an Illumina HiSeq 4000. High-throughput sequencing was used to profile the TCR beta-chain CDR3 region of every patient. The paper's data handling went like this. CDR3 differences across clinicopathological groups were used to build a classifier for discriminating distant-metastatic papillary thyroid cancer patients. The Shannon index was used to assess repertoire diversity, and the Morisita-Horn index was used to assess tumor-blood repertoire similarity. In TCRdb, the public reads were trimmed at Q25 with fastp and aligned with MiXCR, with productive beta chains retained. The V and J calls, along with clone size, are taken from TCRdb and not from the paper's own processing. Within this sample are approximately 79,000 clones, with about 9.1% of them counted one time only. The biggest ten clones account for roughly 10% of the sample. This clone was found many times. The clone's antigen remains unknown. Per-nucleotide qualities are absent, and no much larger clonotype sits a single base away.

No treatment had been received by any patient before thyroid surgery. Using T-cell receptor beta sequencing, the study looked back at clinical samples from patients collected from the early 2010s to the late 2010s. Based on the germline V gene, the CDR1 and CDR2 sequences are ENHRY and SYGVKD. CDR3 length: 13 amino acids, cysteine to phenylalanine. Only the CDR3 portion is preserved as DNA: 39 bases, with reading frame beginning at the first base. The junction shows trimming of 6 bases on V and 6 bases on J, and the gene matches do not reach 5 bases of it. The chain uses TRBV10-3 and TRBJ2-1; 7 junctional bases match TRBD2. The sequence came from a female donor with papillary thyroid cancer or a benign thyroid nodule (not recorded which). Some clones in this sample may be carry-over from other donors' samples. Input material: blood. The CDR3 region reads CAIRKTSTNEQFF. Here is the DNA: TGTGCCATCAGGAAGACTAGCACCAATGAGCAGTTCTTC.